Listed below are T cell receptor beta chains from one sample, sequenced in a study of blood T cell repertoires in COVID-19. The table came from immunoSEQ multiplex PCR; TCRdb's copy has only in-frame clones and leaves some out. The table lists roughly 150,000 clones, about three quarters of them singletons. Sequenced material: peripheral blood. These TCRs come from a man between 65 and 80 years old with acute or convalescent COVID-19. CDR3s include the opening cysteine and the closing phenylalanine or tryptophan.

j_call,v_call,cdr3_aa
TRBJ2-3,TRBV24-1,CATSRDATDTQYF
TRBJ2-1,TRBV7-6,CASSLDGTSAYNEQFF
TRBJ2-3,TRBV9,CASSVLAGRDTQYF
TRBJ2-3,TRBV11-3,CASSGTGGDTQYF
TRBJ1-2,TRBV4-3,CASSLEQVGYGYTF
TRBJ1-4,TRBV18,CASSELQGSNEKLFF
TRBJ1-3,TRBV6-5,CASNTDSSGNTIYF
TRBJ2-3,TRBV6-6,CASIGTSRGIDTQYF
TRBJ2-1,TRBV19,CASSTKTGDNEQFF
TRBJ2-7,TRBV3-1/TRBV3-2,CASSQGTASYEQYF
TRBJ1-5,TRBV10-3,CAISEGGSNQPQHF
TRBJ1-3,TRBV7-9,CASRLDSSGNTIYF
TRBJ1-2,TRBV9,CASSAETGLDGYTF
TRBJ2-5,TRBV24-1,CATSGTGQGEETQYF
TRBJ2-7,TRBV19,CASTPSGLAGGGYEQYF
TRBJ1-2,TRBV27,CASSLRDSYGYTF
TRBJ1-2,TRBV27,CASSLSWGGGYTF
TRBJ1-3,TRBV19,CASSRRTDETGNTIYF